The 18 T cell receptor beta chains reported below all come from one sample, sequenced in a study of CD8+CD57+ T cells in acquired aplastic anemia. CD8+CD57+ cell expansion, shown by flow cytometry, had occurred in the patients selected for sequencing. It was genomic DNA that served as the template for profiling TCR beta VDJ and CDR3. TCRdb processed the reads anew with MiXCR; each CDR3 protein has one entry. The repertoire consists of just over 150,000 distinct CDR3 sequences, with around 48% occurring once and the leading ten covering roughly 30%. Sequenced input: sorted CD4+, CD8+, or CD8+CD57+ T cells (not recorded which) from PBMCs. These receptors originate from a human donor with aplastic anemia.

This clonotype was seen at least ten times. The V and J genes are TRBV9 and TRBJ2-1, with D hard to call. Germline V lookup: CDR1 SGDLS, CDR2 YYNGEE. The CDR3 contains 13 residues. Trimming took 0 bases from V and 8 from J, leaving 9 bases between them. The CDR3 DNA follows: TGTGCCAGCAGCGTAGCTACAAGCTATGAGCAGTTCTTC. Protein product: CASSVATSYEQFF. The entire variable domain, with the rest obtained from reference TRBV9 and TRBJ2-1, is as follows: DSGVTQTPKHLITATGQRVTLRCSPRSGDLSVYWYQQSLDQGLQFLIQYYNGEERAKGNILERFSAQQFPDLHSELNLSSLELGDSALYFCASSVATSYEQFFGPGTRLTVL.

This clonotype was observed many times. This chain uses TRBV7-3 with TRBJ2-2; TRBD2 matches 7 bases. Per the germline V gene, CDR1 is SGHTA and CDR2 is FQGTGA. The CDR3 is 15 residues long. Trimming took 2 bases from V and 5 from J; bases not matched to a gene: 5. The CDR3 spells CASSLRGRVTGELFF. The CDR3 DNA is TGTGCCAGCAGCTTACGTGGGAGGGTTACCGGGGAGCTGTTTTTT.

The V and J genes are TRBV19 and TRBJ1-3; 7 nucleotides match TRBD1. Germline V gene data show CDR1 as LNHDA and CDR2 as SQIVND (reference sequence). The CDR3 has 17 amino acids. V lost 7 bases, J lost 0 bases, and 12 bases stayed unmatched. CDR3 in DNA: TGTGCCAGTACGTTTGGGAGACAGGGTAACTCTGGAAACACCATATATTTT. It encodes CASTFGRQGNSGNTIYF.

Many counts were recorded for this clonotype. This chain links TRBV20-1 with TRBJ1-1; no clear D gene. CDR3 length: 14 amino acids. V was trimmed by 0 bases and J by 6 bases, leaving 14 bases between them. Germline assignment: CDR1 DFQATT and CDR2 SNEGSKA (reference sequence). Written as DNA, the CDR3 is TGCAGTGCTAGAGATAGGGCCGGGTCGGCTGAAGCTTTCTTT. Translating gives CSARDRAGSAEAFF.

Remarks on this clonotype: A single base separates this from a much larger clone, so it may be a read error. The rearrangement links TRBV27 to TRBJ2-2; D is possibly TRBD2 (6 bases). Germline-derived CDR1 and CDR2 are MNHEY and SMNVEV (reference sequence). This CDR3 spans 15 amino acids. V lost 8 bases, J lost 4 bases, and 17 bases lay in between. As DNA, the CDR3 is TGTGCCAGCCGACGGCGGGAATGGCCCACCGGGGAGCTGTTTTTT. Translating gives CASRRREWPTGELFF.

This clonotype was found many times. V usage is TRBV29-1 and J usage is TRBJ2-1; D perhaps matches TRBD2 (5 bases). Trimming took 3 bases from V and 8 from J, leaving 14 bases between them. The CDR3 is made up of 13 amino acids. CDR1 is SQVTM and CDR2 is ANQGSEA in the germline V gene. The CDR3 region has the DNA TGCAGCGTTGAGACTACGACTCCCTATGAGCAGTTCTTC. Protein product: CSVETTTPYEQFF.

The chain is built from TRBV12-3 or TRBV12-4 and TRBJ1-2; a weak D match, TRBD1 (5 bases). The CDR3 runs 14 residues. V shed 5 bases and J shed 4 bases, with 14 bases lying between them. The CDR3 DNA follows: TGTGCCAGCAGTGTCCCCGGGGCTGCCTATGGCTACACCTTC. Translation: CASSVPGAAYGYTF.

The chain links TRBV20-1 to TRBJ1-2, with TRBD1 identical over 7 bases. This CDR3 region has 14 residues. Germline loops: CDR1 DFQATT, CDR2 SNEGSKA (reference sequence). The trim removed 3 bases at V and 4 bases at J, leaving 8 bases unmatched. The CDR3 nucleotides are TGCAGTGCTAGGTGGGGGCAGGGGGGCTATGGCTACACCTTC. It is translated as CSARWGQGGYGYTF.

This chain links TRBV5-1 with TRBJ2-1, with 7 bases fitting TRBD2. After removal of 0 bases from V and 10 bases from J, the junction contained 7 bases not matched to a gene. Germline V gene sequence: CDR1 SGHRS, CDR2 YFSETQ. The CDR3 runs to 14 residues. CDR3 coding DNA: TGCGCCAGCAGCTTGGAGGCTAGCGGAACGGAGCAGTTCTTC. Its protein is CASSLEASGTEQFF.

The rearrangement links TRBV20-1 to TRBJ1-2; D gene ambiguous. The germline CDR1 and CDR2 sequences are DFQATT and SNEGSKA (reference sequence). Between the trimmed V and J ends, which lost 0 bases and 6 bases, there was a span of 8 bases. CDR3 length equals 12 residues. CDR3 sequence: CSARDLRDGYTF. CDR3 nucleotide sequence: TGCAGTGCTAGAGATCTAAGGGATGGCTACACCTTC.

This clonotype was counted a few times. The rearrangement joins TRBV14 to TRBJ2-6, with 10 bases matching TRBD1. With 0 bases clipped from V and 0 bases from J, the junction kept 8 bases outside the gene matches. The CDR3 runs 20 residues. Germline V lookup: CDR1 SGHDN, CDR2 FVKESK. The DNA for the CDR3 is TGTGCCAGCAGCCAAGATTGGGGGACAGGGGCCCTCTCTGGGGCCAACGTCCTGACTTTC. Its translation: CASSQDWGTGALSGANVLTF.

The chain combines TRBV6-1 with TRBJ1-1; a weak D match, TRBD1 (5 bases). This CDR3 comprises 13 residues. Germline CDR1 is MNHNS and CDR2 is SASEGT. The ends were cut back, 6 bases at V and 0 bases at J, with 8 bases in the middle. The DNA for the CDR3 is TGTGCCAGCAGGGACACTCTGAACACTGAAGCTTTCTTT. Protein sequence: CASRDTLNTEAFF.

This clonotype was seen at least ten times. The chain links TRBV7-2 to TRBJ2-5; 10 bases map to TRBD2. The germline V gene encodes CDR1 SGHTA and CDR2 FQGNSA. This CDR3 is built from 15 residues. V dropped 5 bases and J dropped 3; count of bases not matched to a gene: 6. CDR3 residues: CASSRAGGDEETQYF. CDR3 sequence (DNA): TGTGCCAGCAGCCGAGCGGGAGGGGATGAAGAGACCCAGTACTTC.

This clonotype occurred a few times. A much larger clonotype is one base distant, so this may be a read error. The rearrangement uses TRBV5-1 and TRBJ2-7; TRBD2 agrees at 7 bases. CDR1 and CDR2 from the germline V gene are SGHRS and YFSETQ. The CDR3 length is 14 residues. CDR3 loop: CASSWGGQAYGQYF. The CDR3 DNA follows: TGCGCCAGCAGCTGGGGAGGGCAGGCCTACGGGCAGTACTTC.

V gene TRBV20-1 combines with J gene TRBJ1-6; possibly TRBD1 for D (5 bases). This CDR3 is 15 amino acids long. V was cut by 4 bases and J by 4 bases, with 14 bases left in between. Germline CDR1 and CDR2: DFQATT and SNEGSKA (reference sequence). CDR3 in DNA: TGCAGTGCTACACGGGACGGCCGTTATAATTCACCCCTCCACTTT. Translated, it gives CSATRDGRYNSPLHF.

The chain recombines TRBV24-1 with TRBJ1-6; D gene uncertain. The V gene lost 4 bases and the J gene lost 8 bases, with 14 bases spanning the gap. Germline-derived CDR1 and CDR2 are KGHDR and SFDVKD. The CDR3 covers 15 residues. In DNA form, the CDR3 reads TGTGCCACCAGTGAGTTGGGCCTGGGTGATTCACCCCTCCACTTT. Translated: CATSELGLGDSPLHF.

The gene calls are TRBV4-1 and TRBJ2-6; a possible D gene is TRBD1 (5 bases). Germline assignment: CDR1 MGHRA and CDR2 YSYEKL. The germline V and J ends were trimmed by 1 base and 1 base, with 11 bases remaining between them. CDR3 size: 17 residues. The CDR3 sequence: CASSQGPQASGANVLTF. DNA for the CDR3: TGCGCCAGCAGCCAAGGTCCACAGGCGTCTGGGGCCAACGTCCTGACTTTC.

This clonotype was picked up many times. The CDR3 sequence: CASSYSAGGDEQYF. The DNA of the CDR3 is TGTGCCAGCAGTTACTCGGCAGGGGGAGACGAGCAGTACTTC. V usage is TRBV6-5 and J usage is TRBJ2-7; 7 nucleotides line up with TRBD1. Per the germline V gene, CDR1 is MNHEY and CDR2 is SVGAGI. The length of the CDR3 is 14 residues. V was pared by 0 bases and J by 5 bases, with 4 bases of the junction left unmatched.